This TCR beta chain originates from a study of blood T cells in healthy people across ages. A second PCR of about 6 to 12 cycles used a sample-barcoded 5' primer and a J-beta primer mix. TCRdb passed the 5' RACE reads through MiXCR, listing each CDR3 protein once. The sample contains roughly 800,000 distinct CDR3 sequences, 40% to 65% of which appear only once. The CDR3 totals 11 residues. V shed 7 bases and J shed 9 bases, with 11 bases lying between them. Looked up from germline, CDR1 is MNHEY and CDR2 is SVGAGI. Study-wide findings and caveats: Among T cells, TCR beta diversity per million cells dropped roughly linearly as age rose.

With respect to this clonotype: What it binds is not known.

The sequence was obtained from a man aged 80 or over in good health. The chain employs TRBV6-5 and TRBJ2-3; no clear D. Sequenced: blood. CDR3 amino acids: CASTKARTQYF. DNA of the CDR3: TGTGCCAGCACCAAAGCTCGGACGCAGTATTTT.